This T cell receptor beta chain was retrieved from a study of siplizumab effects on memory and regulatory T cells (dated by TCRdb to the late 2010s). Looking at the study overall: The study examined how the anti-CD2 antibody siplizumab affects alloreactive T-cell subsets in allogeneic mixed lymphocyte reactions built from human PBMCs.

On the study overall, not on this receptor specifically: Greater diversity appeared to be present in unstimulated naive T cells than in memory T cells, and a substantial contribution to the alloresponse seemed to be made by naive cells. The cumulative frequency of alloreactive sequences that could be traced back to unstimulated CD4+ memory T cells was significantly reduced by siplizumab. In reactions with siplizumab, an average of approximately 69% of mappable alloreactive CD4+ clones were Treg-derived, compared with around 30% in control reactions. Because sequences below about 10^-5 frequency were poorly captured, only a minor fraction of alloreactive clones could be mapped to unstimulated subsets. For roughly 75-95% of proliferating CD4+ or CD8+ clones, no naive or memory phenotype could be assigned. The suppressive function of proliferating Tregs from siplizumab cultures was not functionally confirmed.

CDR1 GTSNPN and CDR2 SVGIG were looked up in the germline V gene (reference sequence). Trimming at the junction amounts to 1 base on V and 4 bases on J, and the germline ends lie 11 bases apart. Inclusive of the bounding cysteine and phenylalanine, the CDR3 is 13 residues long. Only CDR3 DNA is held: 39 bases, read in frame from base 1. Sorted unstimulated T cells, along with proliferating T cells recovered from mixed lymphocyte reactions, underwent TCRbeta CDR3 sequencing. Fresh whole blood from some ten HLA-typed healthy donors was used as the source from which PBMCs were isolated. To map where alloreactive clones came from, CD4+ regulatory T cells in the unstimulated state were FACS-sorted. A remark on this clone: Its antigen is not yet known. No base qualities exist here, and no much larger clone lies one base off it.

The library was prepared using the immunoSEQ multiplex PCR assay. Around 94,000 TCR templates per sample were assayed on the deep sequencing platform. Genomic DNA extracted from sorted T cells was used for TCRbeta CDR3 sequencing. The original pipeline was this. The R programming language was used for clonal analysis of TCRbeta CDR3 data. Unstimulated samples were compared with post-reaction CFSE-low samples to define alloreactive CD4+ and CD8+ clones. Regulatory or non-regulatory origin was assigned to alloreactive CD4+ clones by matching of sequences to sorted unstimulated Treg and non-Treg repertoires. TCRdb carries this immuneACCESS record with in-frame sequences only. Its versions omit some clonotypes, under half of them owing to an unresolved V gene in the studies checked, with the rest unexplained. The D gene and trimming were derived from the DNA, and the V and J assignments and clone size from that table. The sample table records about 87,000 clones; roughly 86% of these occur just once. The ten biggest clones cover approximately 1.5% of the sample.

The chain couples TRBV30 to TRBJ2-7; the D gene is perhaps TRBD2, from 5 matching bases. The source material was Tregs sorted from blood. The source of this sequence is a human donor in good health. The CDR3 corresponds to CAWSGNSGYEQYF. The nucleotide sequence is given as TGTGCCTGGAGTGGTAACAGCGGTTACGAGCAGTACTTC.